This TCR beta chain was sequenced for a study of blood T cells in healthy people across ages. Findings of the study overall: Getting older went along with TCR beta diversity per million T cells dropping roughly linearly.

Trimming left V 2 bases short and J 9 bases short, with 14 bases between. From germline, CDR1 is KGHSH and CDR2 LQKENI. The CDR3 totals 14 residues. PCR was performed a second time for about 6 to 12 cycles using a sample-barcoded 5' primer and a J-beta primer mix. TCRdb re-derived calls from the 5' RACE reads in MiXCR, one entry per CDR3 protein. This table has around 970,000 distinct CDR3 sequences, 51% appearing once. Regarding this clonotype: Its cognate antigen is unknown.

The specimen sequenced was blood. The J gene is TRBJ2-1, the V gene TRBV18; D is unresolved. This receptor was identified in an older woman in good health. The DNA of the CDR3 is TGTGCCAGCTCACCAAATAAAGTCGCGGTTGAGCAGTTCTTC. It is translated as CASSPNKVAVEQFF.